These 10 T cell receptor beta chains share one sample of origin, sequenced in a study of tumor-infiltrating lymphocytes in primary liver carcinoma. A primer matching the constant region was used to make TCR beta cDNA from approximately 0.45 ug of total RNA. Three nested multiplex PCR rounds, a slightly modified ARM-PCR method, built the TCR beta libraries. The first two PCR rounds, around 10 cycles each, used TRBV1-TRBV30 forward primers and a C-beta reverse primer. TCRdb independently ran MiXCR on the multiplex PCR reads; one entry per CDR3 protein. The table lists about 320,000 distinct CDR3 sequences, 65% of them singletons. Germline DNA was also extracted, and blood RNA derived from unsorted whole blood. The sequenced sample consisted of peripheral blood. The source of these receptors is a man aged 35 to 55 with primary liver carcinoma and hepatitis B virus infection.

The chain couples TRBV5-1 to TRBJ1-6; no definite D call. Trimming took off 4 bases at V and 0 bases at J, with 17 bases between the two ends. The CDR3 sequence is 18 residues long. CDR1 and CDR2 (germline): SGHRS, YFSETQ. CDR3: CASSDEPGLLSYNSPLHF. CDR3 DNA sequence: TGCGCCAGCAGCGATGAACCGGGTCTGCTCTCCTATAATTCACCCCTCCACTTT.

A remark on this clonotype: One junction end does not reproduce the germline sequence, and a read error may be involved. The V call is TRBV6-1, the J call TRBJ2-3, with D unresolved. This CDR3 region has 11 residues. From germline, CDR1 is MNHNS and CDR2 SASEGT. The CDR3 sequence is CASGERHTQYF. The DNA for the CDR3 is TGTGCCAGCGGTGAACGGCATACGCAGTATTTT.

Note on this clonotype: Possible read error: a much larger clone is one base away. The chain uses TRBV29-1 and TRBJ2-7; D remains unclear. Germline V gives CDR1 SQVTM, CDR2 ANQGSEA. The V end was cut by 6 bases, the J end by 7 bases, with 22 bases between. This CDR3 contains 14 residues. CDR3 sequence: CSVIWSVMVGEQYF. The CDR3 DNA is TGCAGCGTAATTTGGAGCGTGATGGTAGGTGAGCAGTACTTC.

As concerns this clonotype: Because it lacks the conserved phenylalanine or tryptophan at the end, this CDR3 is likely a read error. The chain has TRBV4-3 and TRBJ1-5; unclear D gene. CDR1 and CDR2 (germline): LGHNA, YSLEER. V gave up 4 bases and J gave up 3 bases, with 10 bases separating them. This CDR3 comprises 14 residues. The CDR3: CASSRSLDNQPQHL. The DNA of the CDR3 is TGCGCCAGCAGCCGAAGTTTGGACAATCAGCCCCAGCATCTT.

About this clonotype itself: A single base separates this from a much larger clone, so it may be a read error. The chain carries TRBV6-5 and TRBJ2-3; 8 nucleotides agree with TRBD2. Germline CDR1 and CDR2: MNHEY and SVGAGI. This CDR3 has 14 residues. CDR3 sequence reads: CVSREGGGRETQYF. CDR3 bases: TGTGTCAGCCGGGAGGGGGGCGGGAGAGAAACGCAGTATTTT.

On this clonotype: The junction departs from the called germline gene at one end, perhaps through a read error. DNA of the CDR3: TGTGGCAGCAGTTACTTTCCCGGAGGGAGTGAAGCTTTCTTT. As protein: CGSSYFPGGSEAFF. V is TRBV6-5 and J is TRBJ1-1; D remains ambiguous. CDR1 is MNHEY and CDR2 is SVGAGI in the germline V gene. The CDR3 spans 14 residues.

As for this clonotype: A much larger clone differs from this one at a single base, so this may be a read error. V gene TRBV4-1 combines with J gene TRBJ1-6; no clear D. The CDR3 runs to 13 residues. CDR1 MGHRA and CDR2 YSYEKL come from the germline V gene. The CDR3 spells CANSQDVQSPLHF. CDR3 sequence (DNA): TGCGCCAACAGCCAAGACGTGCAGTCACCCCTCCACTTT.

In its sample, this clonotype was seen many times. The gene calls are TRBV6-2 or TRBV6-3 and TRBJ1-5; D perhaps matches TRBD1 (6 bases). The germline V gene encodes CDR1 MNHEY and CDR2 SVGEGT. The CDR3 sequence is 16 residues long. The V gene lost 0 bases and the J gene lost 0 bases, with 9 bases spanning the gap. The CDR3 is CASSYSQGLSNQPQHF. The CDR3 DNA sequence: TGTGCCAGCAGTTACTCTCAGGGGCTTAGCAATCAGCCCCAGCATTTT.

Worth noting for this clonotype: The CDR3 does not end in the conserved phenylalanine or tryptophan, so this is likely a read error. No DNA is shown, since the ends of the CDR3 on it are uncertain; the CDR3 is the one TCRdb lists. The J gene is TRBJ2-1, the V gene TRBV24-1; TRBD2 is the table's D call and was not checked against the DNA. Germline-derived CDR1 and CDR2 are KGHDR and SFDVKD. The CDR3 length equals 11 residues, ends included. This CDR3 reads CATTENGTPFL.

Concerning this clonotype: No conserved phenylalanine or tryptophan ends this CDR3, so it is likely a read error. It is unclear where the CDR3 begins or ends on the DNA, so no DNA is shown, and the CDR3 is as TCRdb lists it. This chain joins TRBV30 and TRBJ2-7. In germline, CDR1 is GTSNPN, CDR2 SVGIG (reference sequence). Including both end residues, the CDR3 is 13 amino acids long. This chain's CDR3 is CAWSREDSYEQYL.